This TCR beta chain appears in the sequencing data of a study of beta chain features in type 1 diabetes. Germline loops: CDR1 SEHNR, CDR2 FQNEAQ (reference sequence). The CDR3 sequence is 13 residues long. The V end was cut by 9 bases, the J end by 2 bases, with 10 bases between. All of the isolated RNA was reverse transcribed, so expressed TCRB transcripts were sequenced. Data came from immunoSEQ multiplex PCR; TCRdb stores just in-frame clones and leaves some out. The profile covers about 240,000 clones, with 25% to 30% appearing a single time and 3% to 4% taken by the ten largest. The clonotype was recovered from a man aged 25 to 40 in good health. Source material: central memory CD4+ T cells from blood. The chain couples TRBV7-9 to TRBJ2-2; D ambiguous. Here the CDR3 DNA reads TGTGCCAGTCTCACTTTTAACACCGGGGAGCTGTTTTTT. Translated, it gives CASLTFNTGELFF.